This T cell receptor beta chain was sequenced during a study of T cells in Graves' hyperthyroidism and ophthalmopathy. Overall study findings and caveats: Blood also contained most expanded thyroid clonotypes above 0.001. By a 13 V-J model, ophthalmopathy was set apart from stable hyperthyroidism.

Disease duration under 2 months; hyperthyroidism patients were aged 18 to 65. In this sample, this clonotype turned up once. What it recognizes is unknown. The V and J ends lost 0 bases and 3 bases, in that order; junction bases with no gene match: 3. This CDR3 has 16 amino acids. Germline V gene lookup returns CDR1 LGHNT and CDR2 FRNRAP. TCR beta CDR3 regions were amplified from RNA transcripts. The study used the HTBI primer set for a first-round RT-PCR of the TCR CDR3. MiXCR, applied by TCRdb to the multiplex PCR reads, yields one record per CDR3 protein. The sample has hundreds of thousands of distinct CDR3 sequences, roughly 40% seen once.

The V gene is TRBV12-5, the J gene TRBJ1-2; 11 bases line up with TRBD1. The source material was blood. The TCR originated in a young man with Graves' hyperthyroidism. CDR3 region: CASGLVGQGADYGYTF. In DNA form, the CDR3 reads TGTGCTAGTGGTTTGGTAGGACAGGGGGCTGACTATGGCTACACCTTC.